The subject of this entry is one T cell receptor (beta chain). This specimen belongs to a study of CD8 T cells in Susac syndrome. From germline, CDR1 is LNHDA and CDR2 SQIVND (reference sequence). V lost 1 base to trimming and J lost 4 bases; unmatched junction nucleotides: 5. This CDR3 contains 16 residues. RNA totalling 0.5 to 1 ug underwent reverse transcription with random hexamers. TCRdb reprocessed the immunoSEQ multiplex PCR reads via MiXCR and lists one record per CDR3 protein. The sample lists about 300,000 distinct CDR3 sequences, approximately 89% occurring once. The sequenced material came from CD8+ T cells from PBMCs. The rearrangement links TRBV19 to TRBJ2-1; 9 nucleotides align to TRBD2. The TCR comes from a human donor with multiple sclerosis. CDR3 residues: CASSIAGGGAYNEQFF. Written as DNA, the CDR3 is TGTGCCAGTAGTATAGCCGGCGGGGGGGCATACAATGAGCAGTTCTTC.